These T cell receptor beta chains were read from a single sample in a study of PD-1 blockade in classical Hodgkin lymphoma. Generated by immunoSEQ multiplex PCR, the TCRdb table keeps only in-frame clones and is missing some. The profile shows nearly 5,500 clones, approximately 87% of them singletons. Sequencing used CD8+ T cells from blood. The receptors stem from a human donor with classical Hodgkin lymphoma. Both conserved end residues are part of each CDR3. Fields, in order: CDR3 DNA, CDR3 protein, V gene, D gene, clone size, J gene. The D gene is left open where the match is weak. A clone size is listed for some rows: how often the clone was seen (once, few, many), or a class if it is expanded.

DNA: TGTGCCAGCAGCGGGGACTATCCCTACGAGCAGTACTTC
CDR3: CASSGDYPYEQYF
V: TRBV9
D: TRBD2
size: once
J: TRBJ2-7

DNA: TGTGCCAGTAGTATCACGAGCGGGAGGCCCTACGAGCAGTACTTC
CDR3: CASSITSGRPYEQYF
V: TRBV19
D: TRBD2
size: .
J: TRBJ2-7

DNA: TGTGCCAGCAGCGTAGAAGGGACTAGCGGGACTGAGCAGTTCTTC
CDR3: CASSVEGTSGTEQFF
V: TRBV9
D: TRBD2
size: .
J: TRBJ2-1

DNA: TGTGCCAGCAGAAAAAGGGGTTCGAACACTGAAGCTTTCTTT
CDR3: CASRKRGSNTEAFF
V: TRBV28
D: .
size: once
J: TRBJ1-1

DNA: TGTGCCAGCAGCCCCCTAGGGGCGGGAGCAGACGAGCAGTACTTC
CDR3: CASSPLGAGADEQYF
V: TRBV5-8
D: TRBD2
size: once
J: TRBJ2-7

DNA: TGTGCCGGGGGGTTGGGGGAGAATCAGCCCCAGCATTTT
CDR3: CAGGLGENQPQHF
V: TRBV6-1
D: .
size: .
J: TRBJ1-5

DNA: TGTGCCATCAGGGTTGACACCTACGAGCAGTACTTC
CDR3: CAIRVDTYEQYF
V: TRBV10-3
D: .
size: .
J: TRBJ2-7

DNA: TGTGCCAGCAGCCCGGCGTTTAGTCTTAATGAAAAACTGTTTTTT
CDR3: CASSPAFSLNEKLFF
V: TRBV14
D: .
size: .
J: TRBJ1-4

DNA: TGCGCCAGCAGTGAAGAGGGAGTTATAACAGATACGCAGTATTTT
CDR3: CASSEEGVITDTQYF
V: TRBV10-1
D: .
size: .
J: TRBJ2-3

DNA: TGTGCCAGCAGGGAACTGCCACCGGCGAACACCGGGGAGCTGTTTTTT
CDR3: CASRELPPANTGELFF
V: TRBV2
D: .
size: .
J: TRBJ2-2

DNA: TGTGCCAGCAGGCCCTTAGCGGGAGATTGGTACTTC
CDR3: CASRPLAGDWYF
V: TRBV2
D: TRBD2
size: .
J: TRBJ2-7

DNA: TGTGCCAGCAGTCCCCACCCACTAGCGGAGGGGAATACGCAGTATTTT
CDR3: CASSPHPLAEGNTQYF
V: TRBV28
D: TRBD2
size: .
J: TRBJ2-3

DNA: TGTGCCTGGAGTGGGGACAGGGTCGATGAGCAGTTCTTC
CDR3: CAWSGDRVDEQFF
V: TRBV30
D: TRBD1
size: .
J: TRBJ2-1

DNA: TGTGCCAGCAGTAACCGACAGGGTGCCACCGGGGAGCTGTTTTTT
CDR3: CASSNRQGATGELFF
V: TRBV25-1
D: TRBD1
size: once
J: TRBJ2-2

DNA: TGTGCCAGCAGTGAGGGGGAAAGGAACACCGGGGAGCTGTTTTTT
CDR3: CASSEGERNTGELFF
V: TRBV6-4
D: .
size: .
J: TRBJ2-2

DNA: TGCGCCAGCAGCCAAGTGCCCGGGAGTGAAGCTTTCTTT
CDR3: CASSQVPGSEAFF
V: TRBV4-1
D: .
size: once
J: TRBJ1-1

DNA: TGTGCCAGCAGTCGAGAGGGGGGAAGCAATCAGCCCCAGCATTTT
CDR3: CASSREGGSNQPQHF
V: TRBV6-4
D: .
size: .
J: TRBJ1-5

DNA: TGTGCCAGCAGCCCGACTAGCGGGAGGTCCTACGAGCAGTACTTC
CDR3: CASSPTSGRSYEQYF
V: TRBV7-9
D: TRBD2
size: .
J: TRBJ2-7

DNA: TGTGCCAGCAGTGAACAGGGACAGGGATCCTACGAGCAGTACTTC
CDR3: CASSEQGQGSYEQYF
V: TRBV6-1
D: TRBD1
size: .
J: TRBJ2-7

DNA: TGTGCCAGCAGTGAGACTAGCGGGACAGATACGCAGTATTTT
CDR3: CASSETSGTDTQYF
V: TRBV6-4
D: TRBD2
size: .
J: TRBJ2-3

DNA: TGTGCCAGCAGTGAAGAAGGAGCGGGAGCTTACGAGCAGTACTTC
CDR3: CASSEEGAGAYEQYF
V: TRBV6-1
D: TRBD2
size: once
J: TRBJ2-7

DNA: TGTGCCAGCAGCCAACCCACTGCCTCTGGGGCCAACGTCCTGACTTTC
CDR3: CASSQPTASGANVLTF
V: TRBV4-2
D: .
size: .
J: TRBJ2-6

DNA: TGTGCCAGCAGTGTTCCAACAGGGGGAGGTGCAACTAATGAAAAACTGTTTTTT
CDR3: CASSVPTGGGATNEKLFF
V: TRBV25-1
D: TRBD1
size: .
J: TRBJ1-4

DNA: TGTGCCAGCAGTGAAGAGACTAGCGGGAGGCTATACAATGAGCAGTTCTTC
CDR3: CASSEETSGRLYNEQFF
V: TRBV25-1
D: TRBD2
size: .
J: TRBJ2-1

DNA: TGTGCCAGCAGCTTGATAGCGGGGTCACAAGAGACCCAGTACTTC
CDR3: CASSLIAGSQETQYF
V: TRBV5-6
D: TRBD2
size: .
J: TRBJ2-5

DNA: TGTGCCACCAGCAGAGGGGGTCACGAGGGGCCGACCTACAATGAGCAGTTCTTC
CDR3: CATSRGGHEGPTYNEQFF
V: TRBV15
D: .
size: large
J: TRBJ2-1